This record looks at one TCR beta chain sequence and its context. Its target is not known. At one boundary the junction diverges from the germline segment, which might be a read error. The source of the sample is a study of T cell repertoires in cytomegalovirus infection. Across the whole study: In the study, CMV epitopes included recently identified HLA-C-restricted and well-studied HLA-B-restricted ones. Public TCR beta signatures were indicative of both CMV infection and a matching HLA type.

Study results and caveats: Cumulative public TCR beta family frequency identified CMV carriers with the relevant HLA. There were HLA-C-restricted CMV-specific TCR beta clonotypes dominating the ex vivo response.

TCRdb independently ran MiXCR on the reads; one entry per CDR3 protein. The sample includes about 700,000 distinct CDR3 sequences, approximately 33% of them seen just once. The germline V gene encodes CDR1 MNHNS and CDR2 SASEGT. CDR3 size: 13 residues. The receptor was isolated from a human donor in good health (CMV status not recorded). Some clones in this sample may be carry-over from other donors' samples. J is TRBJ2-3 and V is TRBV6-1; weak D call: TRBD2 (6 bases). The sample in question was cultured PBMCs, obtained from culture after CMV antigen stimulation. CDR3 in amino acids: CVSSAGRTDTQYF. Written as DNA, the CDR3 is TGTGTCAGCAGTGCGGGACGGACAGATACGCAGTATTTT.